The rows below give T cell receptor beta chains drawn from one sample of a study of molecular identifiers for immune sequencing clone quantification. TCRdb itself ran the PCR reads through MiXCR, one entry per CDR3 protein. The sample includes approximately 500,000 distinct CDR3 sequences, 20% to 25% seen only once; the top ten take about 0.8%. The sample was naive CD8+ T cells from blood, with Jurkat cell RNA spiked in. These receptors all stem from a human donor in good health. Some libraries in this study had Jurkat cell RNA spiked in. Both conserved end residues are part of each CDR3. The order of the fields is D gene, V gene, clone size, J gene, CDR3 DNA, CDR3 protein. D genes are given only for firm matches. Part of the rows lack a size; the others show once, few, many or a class for expanded clones.

>NA|TRBV29-1|few|TRBJ2-7
TGCAGCGTTGTTCTGGGTTACTACGAGCAGTACTTC
CSVVLGYYEQYF
>NA|TRBV5-6|many|TRBJ2-7
TGTGCCAGCAGCTTGGGGCGGCGGGCCAACGAGCAGTACTTC
CASSLGRRANEQYF
>NA|TRBV29-1|many|TRBJ2-7
TGCAGCGTTGAATCTCCTGGGAGGGGGTACGAGCAGTACTTC
CSVESPGRGYEQYF
>NA|TRBV24-1|few|TRBJ2-5
TGTGCCACCAGTGCCCCCGGGGGGCGAGTTGCGGAGACCCAGTACTTC
CATSAPGGRVAETQYF
>NA|TRBV3-1|NA|TRBJ2-5
TGTGCCAGCAGCCAAGATGGAGCGGGACAGTCACGGACCCAGTACTTC
CASSQDGAGQSRTQYF
>NA|TRBV19|NA|TRBJ1-4
TGTGCCAGTAGTTCCCTGGACAGCGCAACTAATGAAAAACTGTTTTTT
CASSSLDSATNEKLFF
>TRBD2|TRBV7-7|NA|TRBJ2-5
TGTGCTAGCAGCCCGGGACTAGCGGGAGGTGGAGAGACCCAGTACTTC
CASSPGLAGGGETQYF
>TRBD2|TRBV29-1|NA|TRBJ2-5
TGCAGCGTAGAGGGACTATGGTCGAAAGAGACCAAGTACTTC
CSVEGLWSKETKYF
>TRBD2|TRBV9|few|TRBJ2-1
TGTGCCAGCAGCGCTGGGACTAGCGGGGTCGATGAGCAGTTCTTC
CASSAGTSGVDEQFF
>NA|TRBV5-6|NA|TRBJ1-3
TGTGCCAGCGGCTTTGGGTCCGGAAACACCATATATTTT
CASGFGSGNTIYF
>NA|TRBV29-1|many|TRBJ2-3
TGCAGCGTTGTGCCAGACAGCACAGATACGCAGTATTTT
CSVVPDSTDTQYF
>NA|TRBV27|few|TRBJ2-7
TGTGCCAGCAGTTTAGGGCCAGGGGAGTGGCGCGAGCAGTACTTC
CASSLGPGEWREQYF
>NA|TRBV9|NA|TRBJ1-1
TGTGCCAGCAGCGTAGATCTGGATTCAAGCACTGAAGCTTCCTTT
CASSVDLDSSTEASF
>NA|TRBV19|NA|TRBJ1-1
TGTGCCAGTAGTATGACCCGGGGATTAAACACTGAAGCTTTCTTT
CASSMTRGLNTEAFF
>NA|TRBV27|NA|TRBJ2-5
TGTGCCAGCAGCTCCCTGCCCGCGGGGGAGACCCAGTACTTC
CASSSLPAGETQYF
>NA|TRBV12-3/TRBV12-4|NA|TRBJ2-1
TGTGCCAGCAGTTTACTATTCGGTCTGAACAATGAGCAGTTCTTC
CASSLLFGLNNEQFF
>NA|TRBV27|many|TRBJ2-5
TGTGCCAGCAGTTCCATGGGGCAAGAGACCCAGTACTTC
CASSSMGQETQYF
>NA|TRBV15|many|TRBJ2-1
TGTCCTAGCACCAGGTACAATGAGCAGTTCTTC
CPSTRYNEQFF
>TRBD1|TRBV5-1|many|TRBJ1-4
TGCGCCAGCAGCTTGGCGGGGACAGGGTTGACTAATGAAAAACTGTTTTTT
CASSLAGTGLTNEKLFF
>TRBD2|TRBV28|many|TRBJ2-7
TGTGCCAGCAGTTTAAGGGGTTTGAGCGGGAGGGCCTGGGAGCAGTACTTC
CASSLRGLSGRAWEQYF
>NA|TRBV9|NA|TRBJ2-3
TGTGCTAGCACCAAGCGAGAATCTACTTTGGACACAGATACGCAGTATTTC
CASTKRESTLDTDTQYF
>TRBD1|TRBV27|NA|TRBJ2-7
TGTGCCAGCAGTTTAGGACAGGGGTGGAACGAGCAGTACTTC
CASSLGQGWNEQYF
>NA|TRBV29-1|many|TRBJ1-1
TGCAGCGTTGAGGCGCTAACCACTGAAGCTTTCTTT
CSVEALTTEAFF
>NA|TRBV28|few|TRBJ2-1
TGTGCCAGCGCCAGTGGAGGGGGCAATGAGCAGTTCTTC
CASASGGGNEQFF
>NA|TRBV27|NA|TRBJ2-7
TGTGCCAGCAGTTTATTTGGGGGCGGATACGAGCAGTACTTC
CASSLFGGGYEQYF
>NA|TRBV9|NA|TRBJ2-2
TGTGCCAGCAGCGTAGGGGCCGGGACGAACACCGGGGAGCTGTTTTTT
CASSVGAGTNTGELFF
>TRBD2|TRBV3-1|few|TRBJ2-3
TGTGCCAGCAGCCAAGCCTTCACCCCCAATAGCGGGGTACGGGATACGCAGTATTTT
CASSQAFTPNSGVRDTQYF
>TRBD2|TRBV7-2|NA|TRBJ2-7
TGTGCCAGCGGATCCGAGCCCATGGCGGGGGGCTACGAGCAGTACTTC
CASGSEPMAGGYEQYF
>NA|TRBV27|many|TRBJ2-3
TGTGCCAGCAGTTCCCTCGGGGGTAGCATAGGCACAGATACGCAGTATTTT
CASSSLGGSIGTDTQYF
>NA|TRBV4-3|NA|TRBJ2-7
TGCGCCAGCAGCCAAGTCAAAGGAGTCTTTTACGAGCAGTACTTC
CASSQVKGVFYEQYF
>NA|TRBV6-5|NA|TRBJ2-5
TGTGCCAGCAGTTACTCGTCAGAACAAGGGACCCAGTACTTC
CASSYSSEQGTQYF
>NA|TRBV14|many|TRBJ2-7
TGTGCCAGCAGCCAAGGCAGGGGACTCTACGAGCAGTACTTC
CASSQGRGLYEQYF